The 20 T cell receptor beta chains given below trace back to one sample, sequenced in a study of T cell responses to AZD1222 COVID-19 vaccine. Produced via immunoSEQ multiplex PCR; TCRdb's table is partial and in-frame only. The table includes about 120,000 clones, about 90% detected once. Material: peripheral blood, obtained on day 0 of AZD1222 vaccination. These receptors were obtained from an adult in good health.

The chain links TRBV9 to TRBJ2-3, with 12 bases identical to TRBD2. CDR1 and CDR2 from the germline V gene are SGDLS and YYNGEE. The CDR3 covers 18 residues. V shed 0 bases and J 2 bases; nucleotides not matched to a gene: 7. CDR3 nucleotide sequence: TGTGCCAGCAGCGTAGGGTCTAGCGGGGGGGTTCTCACAGATACGCAGTATTTT. Translated: CASSVGSSGGVLTDTQYF. Full variable domain (remainder filled in from reference TRBV9 and TRBJ2-3): DSGVTQTPKHLITATGQRVTLRCSPRSGDLSVYWYQQSLDQGLQFLIQYYNGEERAKGNILERFSAQQFPDLHSELNLSSLELGDSALYFCASSVGSSGGVLTDTQYFGPGTRLTVL.

V gene TRBV28 combines with J gene TRBJ2-1; 12 bases match TRBD2. V dropped 5 bases and J dropped 9; count of bases not matched to a gene: 14. This CDR3 contains 17 residues. Germline V gives CDR1 MDHEN, CDR2 SYDVKM. Here the CDR3 reads CASSPSPGTSGWGEQFF. CDR3 DNA sequence: TGTGCCAGCAGTCCCTCTCCCGGGACTAGCGGGTGGGGTGAGCAGTTCTTC.

V gene TRBV11-2 combines with J gene TRBJ1-2; D might be TRBD1 (5 bases). Per the germline V gene, CDR1 is SGHAT and CDR2 is FQNNGV. The CDR3 contains 14 residues. V was shortened by 5 bases and J by 8 bases, with 18 bases between the two germline ends. The CDR3, as DNA: TGTGCCAGCAGCCCCCATCCGGGGACGAACGGCTACACCTTC. Protein product: CASSPHPGTNGYTF.

The chain carries TRBV7-9 and TRBJ2-3; a weak D match, TRBD2 (6 bases). Per germline, CDR1 SEHNR and CDR2 FQNEAQ (reference sequence). The CDR3 loop spans 17 amino acids. V shed 2 bases and J shed 2 bases, with 17 bases lying between them. CDR3 nucleotide sequence: TGTGCCAGCAGCTTAAGGGGTTCAACGGGGGACACAGATACGCAGTATTTT. It encodes CASSLRGSTGDTDTQYF.

The chain has TRBV29-1 and TRBJ2-1; D is possibly TRBD1 (5 bases). V gave up 7 bases and J gave up 7 bases, with 11 bases separating them. This CDR3 comprises 11 residues. CDR1 and CDR2 (germline): SQVTM, ANQGSEA. CDR3 sequence (DNA): TGCAGCGCCACCTGGACAAATGAGCAGTTCTTC. Protein product: CSATWTNEQFF.

The rearrangement joins TRBV14 to TRBJ1-2; weak D call: TRBD1 (5 bases). The CDR3 extends over 16 amino acids. Trimming removed 4 bases at V and 8 bases at J, with 23 bases between. Germline V gene data show CDR1 as SGHDN and CDR2 as FVKESK. CDR3 residues: CASSRELLGGRQGYTF. CDR3 nucleotides: TGTGCCAGCAGCCGGGAACTCCTCGGGGGTCGTCAGGGCTACACCTTC.

The chain combines TRBV28 with TRBJ2-5, with a possible D match to TRBD1 (5 bases). The germline gives CDR1 MDHEN, CDR2 SYDVKM. Trimming stripped 2 bases from V and 5 bases from J, with 9 bases between. The CDR3 is made up of 13 amino acids. Here the CDR3 reads CASSLGALETQYF. CDR3 DNA sequence: TGTGCCAGCAGTTTAGGGGCTCTGGAGACCCAGTACTTC.

The gene calls are TRBV18 and TRBJ1-6; 7 positions match TRBD1. CDR3 size: 16 residues. The junction had 12 bases not matched to a gene; V was cut back by 3 bases and J by 10 bases. CDR1 is KGHSH and CDR2 is LQKENI in the germline V gene. The CDR3 reads CASSPGTEGVRSPLHF. As DNA, the CDR3 is TGTGCCAGCTCACCCGGGACAGAAGGGGTTCGGTCACCCCTCCACTTT.

A remark on this clone: Other DNA variants within this sample encode the same CDR3. The chain carries TRBV11-3 and TRBJ2-2, with D unclear. CDR3 length: 13 amino acids. Trimming stripped 5 bases from V and 1 base from J, with 5 bases between. Germline loops: CDR1 SGHNT, CDR2 YENEEA. The CDR3 sequence is CASSHLNTGELFF. The CDR3 bases are TGTGCCAGCAGCCACCTGAACACCGGGGAGCTGTTTTTT.

The gene calls are TRBV28 and TRBJ2-1; D is ambiguous. V was trimmed by 6 bases and J by 2 bases, leaving 11 bases between them. Germline V lookup: CDR1 MDHEN, CDR2 SYDVKM. This CDR3 is 14 amino acids long. In nucleotides, the CDR3 is TGTGCCAGCAGACCCCCAGGACCCTACAATGAGCAGTTCTTC. Translated, it gives CASRPPGPYNEQFF.

This chain uses TRBV18 with TRBJ1-5; TRBD1 is a possible D gene (5 bases). The CDR3 is 14 residues long. V lost 3 bases and J 6 bases, leaving 12 bases between the germline ends. CDR1 is KGHSH and CDR2 is LQKENI in the germline V gene. CDR3 DNA: TGTGCCAGCTCACCGACTATCCAGGGTCAGCCCCAGCATTTT. It is translated as CASSPTIQGQPQHF.

The rearrangement joins TRBV3-1 (or the pseudogene TRBV3-2) to TRBJ2-5; 10 positions match TRBD2. Germline CDR1 and CDR2: LGHDT and YNNKEL (reference sequence). Trimming at V came to 2 bases and at J to 1 base, leaving 4 bases not matched to a gene. The CDR3 consists of 16 residues. CDR3 in DNA: TGTGCCAGCAGCCAATCCCTAGCGGGGGCCCAAGAGACCCAGTACTTC. Its protein is CASSQSLAGAQETQYF.

This chain uses TRBV7-8 with TRBJ2-7, with 8 bases aligning to TRBD2. The CDR3 totals 16 residues. The V segment lost 6 bases and the J segment 6 bases; nucleotides outside the gene matches: 16. Germline CDR1 and CDR2: SGHVS and FQNEAQ. The CDR3 DNA reads TGTGCCAGCAGACCAAGGGGTGGCCAGCGGGGGACCGAGCAGTACTTC. It specifies CASRPRGGQRGTEQYF.

The genes are TRBV7-9 and TRBJ2-2; D remains ambiguous. The germline CDR1 and CDR2 sequences are SEHNR and FQNEAQ (reference sequence). V was clipped by 4 bases and J by 5 bases, with 17 bases between them. This CDR3 comprises 16 residues. CDR3 amino acids: CASSSVIPSRTGELFF. CDR3 DNA: TGTGCCAGCAGCTCGGTAATACCATCGAGAACCGGGGAGCTGTTTTTT.

The chain links TRBV5-1 to TRBJ2-7; either TRBD1 or TRBD2 may supply D (5 bases each). From germline, CDR1 is SGHRS and CDR2 YFSETQ. The CDR3 has 22 amino acids. The V and J ends lost 1 base and 3 bases respectively, with 35 bases between them. The CDR3 protein is CASSLWPGRRVSSGTSNYEQYF. In DNA, the CDR3 is TGCGCCAGCAGCTTGTGGCCAGGGAGAAGAGTTAGTTCAGGTACGTCCAACTACGAGCAGTACTTC.

In regard to this clone: The sample contains more than one DNA sequence encoding this CDR3. The V call is TRBV9, the J call TRBJ1-2; 7 bases agree with TRBD1. Germline CDR1 reads SGDLS; CDR2 reads YYNGEE. The CDR3 has 12 amino acids. After removal of 0 bases from V and 7 bases from J, the junction contained 0 bases not matched to a gene. The CDR3: CASSVGQGGYTF. The CDR3 bases are TGTGCCAGCAGCGTAGGACAGGGTGGCTACACCTTC.

With respect to this clone: Additional DNA sequences in this sample encode the identical CDR3. The rearrangement links TRBV27 to TRBJ2-7; TRBD1 matches 9 bases. The CDR3 totals 13 residues. V gave up 3 bases and J gave up 4 bases; unmatched junction bases: 1. The germline V gene encodes CDR1 MNHEY and CDR2 SMNVEV (reference sequence). The DNA of the CDR3 is TGTGCCAGCAGTTTGGACAGGGGTTACGAGCAGTACTTC. Translated: CASSLDRGYEQYF.

CDR3 coding DNA: TGTGCCAGCAGCCCCGTCGGGGGAGGCGAGCGGAACATTCAGTACTTC. Its translation is CASSPVGGGERNIQYF. The chain links TRBV7-6 to TRBJ2-4; tentative D call: TRBD2 (6 bases). CDR3 length equals 16 residues. Germline values: CDR1 SGHVS, CDR2 FNYEAQ. The V end was cut by 5 bases, the J end by 7 bases, with 21 bases between.

The chain joins TRBV10-2 to TRBJ2-1; the D gene is possibly TRBD2 (5 bases). Deletions cut 3 bases from V and 4 bases from J, with 10 bases between. Per the germline V gene, CDR1 is WSHSY and CDR2 is SAAADI. The CDR3 is 14 amino acids. The CDR3 protein is CASSDEGLYNEQFF. For the CDR3, the DNA is TGCGCCAGCAGTGATGAGGGTCTTTACAATGAGCAGTTCTTC.

The rearrangement joins TRBV19 to TRBJ2-7; D is unresolved. The length of the CDR3 is 14 residues. The V end was cut by 4 bases, the J end by 5 bases, with 15 bases between. Germline assignment: CDR1 LNHDA and CDR2 SQIVND (reference sequence). CDR3 in DNA: TGTGCCAGTAGTACGGTCTCAAAAGCCCACGAGCAGTACTTC. Translating it yields CASSTVSKAHEQYF.